Sequencing of this T cell receptor (beta chain) was carried out in a study of post-analysis software for immune sequencing data. Unique molecular identifiers tagged the TCR beta cDNA libraries. Roughly 500,000 cDNA molecules were obtained per 1 to 10 million input T cells. Each CDR3 protein gets one entry after TCRdb re-called the PCR reads with MiXCR. The sample gives about 820,000 distinct CDR3 sequences, roughly 50% of which show up once; about 4.8% is in the top ten. Regarding this clonotype: No antigen is known for it.

Overall study findings and caveats: A significant reduction in normalized Chao1 diversity was observed in multiple sclerosis patients versus controls. TRBV segments more frequent in patients than in controls numbered five and included TRBV5-6, TRBV5-1 and TRBV20-1.

There are 16 residues in the CDR3. Per the germline V gene, CDR1 is SEHNR and CDR2 is FQNEAQ (reference sequence). V was pared by 4 bases and J by 4 bases, with 19 bases between. Sequences were obtained from blood. V gene TRBV7-9 combines with J gene TRBJ1-2; the D gene is possibly TRBD1 (6 bases). The sequence was obtained from a girl aged 5-17 years with multiple sclerosis. The DNA for the CDR3 is TGTGCCAGCAGCTCCTCGCTAAGGGGGAATGGCTATGGCTACACCTTC. This codes for CASSSSLRGNGYGYTF. The complete variable domain, with remaining parts taken from reference TRBV7-9 and TRBJ1-2, reads DTGVSQNPRHKITKRGQNVTFRCDPISEHNRLYWYRQTLGQGPEFLTYFQNEAQLEKSRLLSDRFSAERPKGSFSTLEIQRTEQGDSAMYLCASSSSLRGNGYGYTFGSGTRLTVV.